A single count supports the clone carrying this TCR beta chain. The data were taken from a study of blood T cell repertoires in COVID-19. Overall study: Samples taken during acute and convalescent COVID-19 were collected in the United States, Italy and Spain. Sample material is recorded as cDNA or gDNA derived from T cells, B-cell-depleted T cells, or PBMCs.

The CDR3 consists of 14 residues. Losses at the gene ends were 6 bases for V and 7 bases for J; bases not matched to a gene: 10. The germline CDR1 and CDR2 sequences are MNHEY and SVGAGI. The authors' processing: For nucleated cells, counts were estimated from reference gene primer amplification. Assay: immunoSEQ multiplex PCR; the TCRdb copy retains only in-frame clones and omits some. Clonal size and the V and J genes are those of that table, whereas D and trimming came from the DNA. The repertoire consists of hundreds of thousands of clones, with around 86% occurring once and the leading ten covering around 6%.

This chain joins TRBV6-5 and TRBJ2-7, with 9 bases identical to TRBD1. Sequences were obtained from peripheral blood. The clonotype originates from a man in his fifties or sixties who had recovered from COVID-19. CDR3 sequence (DNA): TGTGCCAGCAGGACAGGGGGACTCCCTTTGGAGCAGTACTTC. Translating gives CASRTGGLPLEQYF.